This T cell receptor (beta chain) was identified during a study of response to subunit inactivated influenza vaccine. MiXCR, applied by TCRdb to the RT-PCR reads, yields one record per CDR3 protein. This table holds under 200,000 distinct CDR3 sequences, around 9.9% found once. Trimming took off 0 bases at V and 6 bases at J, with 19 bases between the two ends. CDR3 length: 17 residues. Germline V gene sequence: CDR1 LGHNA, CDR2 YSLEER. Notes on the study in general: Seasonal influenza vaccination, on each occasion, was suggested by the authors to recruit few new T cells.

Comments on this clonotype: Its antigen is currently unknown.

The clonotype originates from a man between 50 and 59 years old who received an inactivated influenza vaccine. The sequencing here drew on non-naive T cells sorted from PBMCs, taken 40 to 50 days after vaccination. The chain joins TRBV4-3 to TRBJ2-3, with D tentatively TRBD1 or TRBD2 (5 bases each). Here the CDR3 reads CASSQDMERMGTDTQYF. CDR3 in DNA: TGCGCCAGCAGCCAAGATATGGAGCGAATGGGGACGGATACGCAGTATTTT.